This T cell receptor beta chain was obtained from a study of regulatory T cells in long-lasting Graves disease. About the study: Recently diagnosed Graves' patients had received antithyroid drugs for under 3 months. Study-wide results and caveats: The sample size was small, and this may have reduced accuracy.

According to the study, TCR beta libraries were built with iRepertoire HTBI primers and CDR3-region Arm-PCR. MiXCR, run by TCRdb on the multiplex PCR reads, gives a single entry per CDR3 protein. The table lists about 540,000 distinct CDR3 sequences, roughly 12% of them singletons. Ten or more counts support this clonotype. What it binds is not known. Stated time point: newly diagnosed GD, antithyroid drugs for less than 3 months. After RNA was extracted from PBMCs, the TCR library was made from it. The CDR3 sequence is 13 residues long. Germline CDR1 and CDR2: LNHNV and YYDKDF (reference sequence). V lost 3 bases and J lost 8, with 10 bases in between. The same specimen was also included in a second study, on T cells in Graves' hyperthyroidism and ophthalmopathy. That report adds: The TCR CDR3 first-round RT-PCR relied on the HTBI primer set.

The J gene is TRBJ1-4, the V gene TRBV15; D is undetermined. This clonotype originated in a man aged 30 to 39 with Graves disease. Specimen: peripheral blood mononuclear cells (PBMCs), collected at new diagnosis, from a patient treated with antithyroid drugs. CDR3 sequence: CATSSGSPEKLFF. CDR3 nucleotide sequence: TGTGCCACCAGCAGCGGGAGTCCCGAAAAACTGTTTTTT.